This TCR beta chain was sequenced in a study of blood T cell repertoires in COVID-19. In the source study's methods: Nucleated cell number was recorded as an estimate derived from reference gene primer amplification. Sequencing used immunoSEQ multiplex PCR; TCRdb keeps in-frame clones, though not all of them. V and J calls plus clone size are reproduced from that table; the DNA served to infer D and trimming. The repertoire holds roughly 130,000 clones, with roughly 83% as singletons. Germline values: CDR1 SGHTA, CDR2 FQGNSA. V gave up 2 bases and J gave up 11 bases, with 15 bases separating them. The CDR3 is made up of 13 amino acids.

Sequences were obtained from peripheral blood. The clonotype comes from a woman aged 25 to 39 who had recovered from COVID-19. The chain has TRBV7-2 and TRBJ2-5; maybe TRBD1 (7 bases). In nucleotides, the CDR3 is TGTGCCAGCAGCTTAAAATGGCGGGGACAGCAGTACTTC. Amino acid sequence: CASSLKWRGQQYF. The whole variable domain, filled in from reference TRBV7-2 and TRBJ2-5, reads GAGVSQSPSNKVTEKGKDVELRCDPISGHTALYWYRQSLGQGLEFLIYFQGNSAPDKSGLPSDRFSAERTGGSVSTLTIQRTQQEDSAVYLCASSLKWRGQQYFGPGTRLLVL.